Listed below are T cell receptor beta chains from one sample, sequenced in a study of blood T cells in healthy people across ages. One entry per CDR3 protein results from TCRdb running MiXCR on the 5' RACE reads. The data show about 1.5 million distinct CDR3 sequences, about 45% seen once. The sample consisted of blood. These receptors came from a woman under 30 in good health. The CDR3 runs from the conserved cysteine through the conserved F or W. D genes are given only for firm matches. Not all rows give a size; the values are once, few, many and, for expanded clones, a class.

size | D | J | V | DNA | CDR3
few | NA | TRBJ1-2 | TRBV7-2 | TGTGCCAGCACCGATCTGACAGTATCCGGCTACACCTTC | CASTDLTVSGYTF
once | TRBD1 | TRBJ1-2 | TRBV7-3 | TGTGCCAGCAGCCGAGGGGGCAGGGAGGCTCACAACTATGGCTACACCTTC | CASSRGGREAHNYGYTF
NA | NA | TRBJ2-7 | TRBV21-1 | TGTGCCAGCAGCAAACTAATCACAAGGACTAGCGGCTACGAGCAGTACTTC | CASSKLITRTSGYEQYF
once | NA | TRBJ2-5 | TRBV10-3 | TGTGCCATCAGTGACCCGACTAGGGGGAGCAGGGAGACCCAGTACTTC | CAISDPTRGSRETQYF
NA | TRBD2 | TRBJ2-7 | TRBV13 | TGTGCCAGCAGCTTTAGATCCAGCGGGGCATTCTACAATGAGCAGTACTTC | CASSFRSSGAFYNEQYF
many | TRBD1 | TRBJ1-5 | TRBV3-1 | TGTGCCAGCAGCCAAGGACAGGGGGCGGTTGGTGGCAATCAGCCCCAGCATTTT | CASSQGQGAVGGNQPQHF
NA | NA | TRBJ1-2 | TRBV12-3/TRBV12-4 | TGTGCCAGCAGCACAACAGGGTTTGGCTACACCTTC | CASSTTGFGYTF
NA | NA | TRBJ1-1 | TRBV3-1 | TGTGCCAGCAGCCGTAGGGGTGACACTGAAGCTTTCTTT | CASSRRGDTEAFF
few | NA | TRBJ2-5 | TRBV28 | TGTGCCAGCAGTTTTGGGTCTGCTACTCAAGAGACCCAGTACTTC | CASSFGSATQETQYF
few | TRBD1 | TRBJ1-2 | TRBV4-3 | TGCGCCAGCAGCCAAGAAACAGGGGGCTATGGCTACACCTTC | CASSQETGGYGYTF
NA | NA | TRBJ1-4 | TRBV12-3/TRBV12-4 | TGTGCCAGCACCTCCTGGGGTGAAAAACTGTTTTTT | CASTSWGEKLFF
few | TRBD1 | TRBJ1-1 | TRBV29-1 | TGCAGCGTTGACACCCCCGGGACAGGGACTGAAGCTTTCTTT | CSVDTPGTGTEAFF
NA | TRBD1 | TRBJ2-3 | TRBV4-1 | TGCGCCAGCAGCCGTGAAGGGGGCCGGAACACAGATACGCAGTATTTT | CASSREGGRNTDTQYF
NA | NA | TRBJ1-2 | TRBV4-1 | TGCGCCAGCAGCTTCAACCTGGGCCAGAAGCGTTTGTATGGCCACACCTTC | CASSFNLGQKRLYGHTF
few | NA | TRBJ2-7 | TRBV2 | TGTGCCAGCAGTGAGGTCCAATCCCCTCTATACGAGCAGTACTTC | CASSEVQSPLYEQYF
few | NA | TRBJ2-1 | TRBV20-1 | TGCAGTGCTAGAGACCGGCGGCAGGGTCTTTACAATGAGCAGTTCTTC | CSARDRRQGLYNEQFF
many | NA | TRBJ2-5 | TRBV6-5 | TGTGCCAGCAGTTACGCCGGGCAAGAGACCCAGTACTTC | CASSYAGQETQYF
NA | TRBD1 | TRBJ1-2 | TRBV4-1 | TGCGCCAGCAGCCGATCGACAGGGGGCAACTATGGCTACACCTTC | CASSRSTGGNYGYTF
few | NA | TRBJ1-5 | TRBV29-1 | TGCAGCGCCCTGTTGCCAGGGAGTTATCAGCCCCAGCATTTT | CSALLPGSYQPQHF
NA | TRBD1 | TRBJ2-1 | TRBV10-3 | TGTGCCATCTCGACAGGGGGCTCCTACAATGAGCAGTTCTTC | CAISTGGSYNEQFF
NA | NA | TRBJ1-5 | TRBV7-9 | TGTGCCAGCAGCAAAGGGAATAGCAATCAGCCCCAGCATTTT | CASSKGNSNQPQHF
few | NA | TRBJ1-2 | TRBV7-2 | TGTGCCAGCAGCTTAGGTGGTGGAGAAGGCTACACCTTC | CASSLGGGEGYTF
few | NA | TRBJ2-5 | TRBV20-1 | TGCAGTGCTAGAATCCCCCTCGGGGGGACCCAGTACTTC | CSARIPLGGTQYF
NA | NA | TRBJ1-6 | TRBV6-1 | TGTGCCAGCACCGGTACGCATAATTCACCCCTCCACTTT | CASTGTHNSPLHF
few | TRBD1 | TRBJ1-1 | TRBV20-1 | TGCAGTGCCCCCGTTACAGGGGGAAACACTGAAGCTTTCTTT | CSAPVTGGNTEAFF
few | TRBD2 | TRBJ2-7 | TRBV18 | TGTGCCAGCTCACCACCGGGGAAACTAGCGAAATCCTACGAGCAGTACTTC | CASSPPGKLAKSYEQYF
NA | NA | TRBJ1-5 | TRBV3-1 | TGTGCCAGCAGCCAGGGATGGAGCAATCAGCCCCAGCATTTT | CASSQGWSNQPQHF
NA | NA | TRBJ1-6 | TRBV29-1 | TGCAGCGTTCATGGGGGGCCGTATAATTCACCCCTCCACTTT | CSVHGGPYNSPLHF
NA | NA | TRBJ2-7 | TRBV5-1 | TGCGCCAGCAGCTCAGGAAAGGGCTACGAGCAGTACTTC | CASSSGKGYEQYF
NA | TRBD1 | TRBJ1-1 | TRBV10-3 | TGTGCCATAGGGGGACAGCCGAACACTGAAGCTTTCTTT | CAIGGQPNTEAFF
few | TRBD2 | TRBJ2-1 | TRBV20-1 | TGCAGTGCTCGAAATACCCGTAGCGGGAGCTCCTACAATGAGCAGTTCTTC | CSARNTRSGSSYNEQFF
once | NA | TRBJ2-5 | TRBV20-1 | TGCAGTGCTAGTGTGACTATCCAAGAGACCCAGTACTTC | CSASVTIQETQYF
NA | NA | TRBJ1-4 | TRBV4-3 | TGCGCCAGCAGCCAAGTGAGTGTGAGCGAAAAACTGTTTTTT | CASSQVSVSEKLFF
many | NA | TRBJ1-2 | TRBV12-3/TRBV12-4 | TGTGCCAGCAGTTTAGTTTGGACCGACTATGGCTACACCTTC | CASSLVWTDYGYTF
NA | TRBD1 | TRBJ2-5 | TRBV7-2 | TGTGCCAGCAGCTCATATGGACAGGCGTTAGAGACCCAGTACTTC | CASSSYGQALETQYF
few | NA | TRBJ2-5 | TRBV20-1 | TGCAGTGCTAGTCCCCCCCCGTTCCAAGAGACCCAGTACTTC | CSASPPPFQETQYF
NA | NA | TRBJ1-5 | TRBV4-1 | TGCGCCAGCAGCGTTAATTGGCGAGGTAGTCAGCCCCAGCATTTT | CASSVNWRGSQPQHF
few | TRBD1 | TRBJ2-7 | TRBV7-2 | TGTGCCAGCAGCTTAGGCCCAGGGGGCTCGGTCTACGAGCAGTACTTC | CASSLGPGGSVYEQYF
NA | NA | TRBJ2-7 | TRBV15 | TGTGCCACCAGCAGAGATAACCCAACAGGGTACGAGCAGTACTTC | CATSRDNPTGYEQYF
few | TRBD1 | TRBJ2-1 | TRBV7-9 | TGTGCCAGCAGCTCAAAGGACAGGACCCTCGAGCAGTTCTTC | CASSSKDRTLEQFF
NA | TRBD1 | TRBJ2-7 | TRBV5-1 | TGCGCCAGCAGCTTGGGGACAGGGGTTTACAATGAGCAGTACTTC | CASSLGTGVYNEQYF
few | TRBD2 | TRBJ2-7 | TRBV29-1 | TGCAGCGTCGGTCGGACTAGCGTGTACAATGAGCAGTACTTC | CSVGRTSVYNEQYF
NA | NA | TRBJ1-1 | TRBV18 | TGTGCCAGCTCCCCTAGCCCCCCCCCGGAGACTGAAGCTTTCTTT | CASSPSPPPETEAFF
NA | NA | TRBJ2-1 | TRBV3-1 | TGTGCCAGCAGCCATAGGTCTCCTCAGGCTGCAGAGACCCAGTTCTTC | CASSHRSPQAAETQFF
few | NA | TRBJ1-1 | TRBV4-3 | TGCGCCAACATCGACAGGGAAGCTTTCTTT | CANIDREAFF
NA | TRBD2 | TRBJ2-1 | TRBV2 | TGTGCCAGCAGCCGAAGCGCACTAGCGGGAGCCAATGAGCAGTTCTTC | CASSRSALAGANEQFF
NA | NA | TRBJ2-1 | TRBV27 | TGTGCCAGCAGTCAAACCACAGGGAGCGATGAGCAGTTCTTC | CASSQTTGSDEQFF
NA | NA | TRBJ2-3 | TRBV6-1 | TGTGCCAGCACCGGCAGGCTTTACACAGATACGCAGTATTTT | CASTGRLYTDTQYF
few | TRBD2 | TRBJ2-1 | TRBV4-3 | TGCGCCAGCAGCCAAGAGTTAGCGGGGGGTTCAAATGAGCAGTTCTTC | CASSQELAGGSNEQFF
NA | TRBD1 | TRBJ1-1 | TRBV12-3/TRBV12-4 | TGTGCCAGCAGGTTGACAGGGGGCCCGAACACTGAAGCTTTCTTT | CASRLTGGPNTEAFF
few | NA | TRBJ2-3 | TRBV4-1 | TGCGCCAGCAGCCAAGATATGGGGTCCGCGACAGATACGCAGTATTTT | CASSQDMGSATDTQYF
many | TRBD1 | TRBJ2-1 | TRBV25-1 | TGTGCCAGCAGTACAGGGGGGACTTACAATGAGCAGTTCTTC | CASSTGGTYNEQFF
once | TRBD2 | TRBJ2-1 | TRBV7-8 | TGTGCCAGCAGCCCAGTAGCGGGAAGCAATGAGCAGTTCTTC | CASSPVAGSNEQFF